The 23 T cell receptor beta chains below come from one sample, sequenced in a study of blood T cell repertoires in COVID-19. This table comes from immunoSEQ multiplex PCR, and its TCRdb copy is limited to in-frame clones, with some not included. The sample has more than 150,000 clones, 88% seen once. Sequenced sample: peripheral blood. The receptor source for this set is a man aged 65 to 85 with active or convalescent COVID-19.

The chain is built from TRBV4-1 and TRBJ2-2; 12 bases fit TRBD1. The CDR3 spans 18 residues. The V segment lost 4 bases and the J segment 6 bases; nucleotides outside the gene matches: 12. Germline V gives CDR1 MGHRA, CDR2 YSYEKL. The CDR3 DNA follows: TGCGCCAGCAGCCCGGTGGGACAGGGGGCGTTTTGGGCCGGGGAGCTGTTTTTT. Translation: CASSPVGQGAFWAGELFF.

The rearrangement uses TRBV5-1 and TRBJ1-1; no definite D call. This CDR3 is 13 amino acids long. V was clipped by 5 bases and J by 1 base, with 9 bases between them. Germline V gene lookup returns CDR1 SGHRS and CDR2 YFSETQ. The chain's CDR3 is CASSRTGNTEAFF. As DNA, the CDR3 is TGCGCCAGCAGTCGGACTGGGAACACTGAAGCTTTCTTT.

The chain combines TRBV19 with TRBJ1-6; 9 nucleotides agree with TRBD1. V shed 6 bases, J shed 6 bases, and the junction held 9 bases outside the gene matches. The length of the CDR3 is 16 residues. Germline CDR1 LNHDA, CDR2 SQIVND (reference sequence). The DNA of the CDR3 is TGTGCCAGTAGCCCTGGGGGGACAGGGATTAATTCACCCCTCCACTTT. Protein sequence: CASSPGGTGINSPLHF. Drawing the rest from reference TRBV19 and TRBJ1-6, the complete variable domain is DGGITQSPKYLFRKEGQNVTLSCEQNLNHDAMYWYRQDPGQGLRLIYYSQIVNDFQKGDIAEGYSVSREKKESFPLTVTSAQKNPTAFYLCASSPGGTGINSPLHFGNGTRLTVT.

This chain connects TRBV24-1 to TRBJ2-1, with TRBD1 matching over 8 bases. The V gene end was trimmed by 4 bases and the J gene end by 0 bases; junction bases not matched to a gene: 4. CDR1 KGHDR and CDR2 SFDVKD come from the germline V gene. The CDR3 runs to 16 residues. The DNA for the CDR3 is TGTGCCACCAGTGACCAAGGACAGGGCTCCTACAATGAGCAGTTCTTC. This codes for CATSDQGQGSYNEQFF.

V gene TRBV10-3 combines with J gene TRBJ1-6; TRBD1 aligns across 7 bases. V lost 8 bases to trimming and J lost 7 bases; unmatched junction nucleotides: 14. The CDR3 has 16 amino acids. The V gene's germline CDR1 is ENHRY and CDR2 SYGVKD. CDR3 loop: CAIPGTENHLNSPLHF. The CDR3 DNA sequence: TGTGCCATCCCTGGGACAGAGAACCACCTCAATTCACCCCTCCACTTT.

This clone came up a few times. This chain connects TRBV4-3 to TRBJ2-2; 9 bases map to TRBD1. Germline CDR1 and CDR2: LGHNA and YSLEER. The V segment lost 1 base and the J segment 8 bases; nucleotides outside the gene matches: 8. CDR3 size: 16 residues. The CDR3 loop is CASSQGTGARAGELFF. In DNA form, the CDR3 reads TGCGCCAGCAGCCAAGGGACAGGGGCTCGAGCTGGGGAGCTGTTTTTT.

This clone was recorded a few times. The chain combines TRBV28 with TRBJ1-4; no reliable D call. The CDR3 contains 12 residues. From germline, CDR1 is MDHEN and CDR2 SYDVKM. V lost 4 bases and J 7 bases, leaving 7 bases between the germline ends. CDR3: CASSSTSEKLFF. CDR3 nucleotide sequence: TGTGCCAGCAGTTCCACATCTGAAAAACTGTTTTTT.

The chain carries TRBV28 and TRBJ1-1, with unresolved D. V lost 4 bases and J lost 0, with 6 bases in between. The CDR3 has 13 residues. Germline CDR1 is MDHEN and CDR2 is SYDVKM. This chain's CDR3 is CASSSSMNTEAFF. CDR3 nucleotide sequence: TGTGCCAGCAGTTCAAGCATGAACACTGAAGCTTTCTTT. Complete variable domain (other parts from reference TRBV28 and TRBJ1-1): DVKVTQSSRYLVKRTGEKVFLECVQDMDHENMFWYRQDPGLGLRLIYFSYDVKMKEKGDIPEGYSVSREKKERFSLILESASTNQTSMYLCASSSSMNTEAFFGQGTRLTVV.

The chain uses TRBV6-5 and TRBJ1-6, with no clear D. V lost 6 bases and J 6 bases, leaving 6 bases between the germline ends. The germline V gene has CDR1 MNHEY and CDR2 SVGAGI. The CDR3 sequence is 12 residues long. The CDR3 protein is CASRPSNSPLHF. The CDR3 nucleotides are TGTGCCAGCAGGCCCAGTAATTCACCCCTCCACTTT.

The rearrangement joins TRBV2 to TRBJ2-5, with TRBD1 as a possible D gene (5 bases). This CDR3 spans 15 amino acids. Germline V gene sequence: CDR1 SNHLY, CDR2 FYNNEI. V was trimmed by 7 bases and J by 1 base, leaving 16 bases between them. The CDR3 sequence: CASNQGQTPQETQYF. CDR3 DNA sequence: TGTGCCAGCAATCAGGGCCAGACCCCCCAAGAGACCCAGTACTTC.

The chain employs TRBV5-4 and TRBJ1-5, with 9 positions matching TRBD1. V dropped 4 bases and J dropped 2; count of bases not matched to a gene: 7. The CDR3 contains 16 residues. Per germline, CDR1 SGHNT and CDR2 YYREEE (reference sequence). The CDR3 reads CASSHTGGAGNQPQHF. Here the CDR3 DNA reads TGTGCCAGCAGCCATACAGGGGGCGCGGGCAATCAGCCCCAGCATTTT.

The V and J genes are TRBV12-2 and TRBJ2-7; the table's TRBD1 call for D was not verified on the DNA. TRBV12-2 is listed as a pseudogene. The CDR3 runs 13 residues. The CDR3 loop reads CASRLGADYEQYF. The CDR3 DNA follows: TGTGCAAGTCGCTTAGGGGCAGACTACGAGCAGTACTTC.

The chain uses TRBV6-6 and TRBJ1-2, with TRBD1 matching 10 bases. CDR3 size: 15 residues. Germline V gives CDR1 MNHNY, CDR2 SVGAGI (reference sequence). V trimming: 7 bases; J trimming: 7 bases; junction bases outside the gene matches: 12. CDR3: CASTLRGTGVFGYTF. In nucleotides, the CDR3 is TGTGCCAGCACGTTACGTGGGACAGGGGTATTTGGCTACACCTTC.

The sample holds one count of this clone. The chain is built from TRBV5-8 and TRBJ2-7, with TRBD2 matching over 11 bases. With V trimmed by 4 bases and J by 0 bases, 6 bases remained unmatched. The CDR3 runs to 16 residues. Germline CDR1 SGHTS, CDR2 YDEGEE. The CDR3 nucleotides read TGTGCCAGCAGCGTGGGACTAGCGGATTTCTCCTACGAGCAGTACTTC. This encodes CASSVGLADFSYEQYF.

The chain employs TRBV5-5 and TRBJ1-4; D not resolved. The V end lost 4 bases, the J end lost 4 bases, and 17 bases lay between the germline ends. This CDR3 has 16 amino acids. Germline V gene lookup returns CDR1 SGHKS and CDR2 YYEKEE (reference sequence). The CDR3, as DNA: TGTGCCAGCAGCCTCTTAGCTGGAGGGATTAATGAAAAACTGTTTTTT. This gives the protein CASSLLAGGINEKLFF.

V gene TRBV5-1 combines with J gene TRBJ2-3; 12 bases agree with TRBD2. This CDR3 is built from 17 residues. V lost 4 bases and J lost 6; bases outside the gene matches: 12. Germline-derived CDR1 and CDR2 are SGHRS and YFSETQ. The CDR3, as DNA: TGCGCCAGCAGCCCACCCCTAGCGGGGGGGCCCACGGATACGCAGTATTTT. Residues: CASSPPLAGGPTDTQYF.

The chain links TRBV6-4 to TRBJ1-2; the match to TRBD1 covers 7 bases. V shed 5 bases and J 3 bases; nucleotides not matched to a gene: 9. The CDR3 loop spans 15 amino acids. Germline CDR1 MRHNA, CDR2 SNTAGT. The CDR3 spells CASSPEEGADYGYTF. In DNA form, the CDR3 reads TGTGCCAGCAGTCCCGAGGAGGGGGCAGACTATGGCTACACCTTC.

This chain connects TRBV18 to TRBJ1-4; TRBD1 matches at 7 bases. Germline V gene data show CDR1 as KGHSH and CDR2 as LQKENI. The CDR3 extends over 15 amino acids. Losses at the gene ends were 5 bases for V and 7 bases for J; bases not matched to a gene: 10. CDR3 amino acids: CASSADRVPSEKLFF. CDR3 sequence (DNA): TGTGCCAGCTCAGCTGACAGGGTACCAAGTGAAAAACTGTTTTTT.

CDR3 coding DNA: TGTGCCAGCAGTTTAGGCCTCTCCAACTATGGCTACACCTTC. Protein product: CASSLGLSNYGYTF. The V and J genes are TRBV28 and TRBJ1-2; D not resolved. The CDR3 runs 14 residues. V dropped 2 bases and J dropped 2 bases, with 9 bases sitting between them. The germline CDR1 and CDR2 sequences are MDHEN and SYDVKM.

V usage is TRBV4-1 and J usage is TRBJ2-7, with no clear D. This CDR3 is built from 15 residues. V lost 1 base and J lost 1, with 11 bases in between. Germline V gene data show CDR1 as MGHRA and CDR2 as YSYEKL. The chain's CDR3 is CASSQGAIGSYEQYF. As DNA, the CDR3 is TGCGCCAGCAGCCAAGGGGCCATAGGTTCCTACGAGCAGTACTTC.

The chain couples TRBV9 to TRBJ2-3; D is undetermined. V lost 4 bases, J lost 2 bases, and 11 bases lay in between. Germline CDR1 and CDR2: SGDLS and YYNGEE. The CDR3 consists of 14 residues. This CDR3 reads CASSRLDNTDTQYF. In DNA, the CDR3 is TGTGCCAGCAGCCGACTGGATAACACAGATACGCAGTATTTT.

CDR3 region: CASSFGGGSYEQYF. The CDR3 DNA is TGTGCCAGCAGTTTTGGGGGCGGGAGCTACGAGCAGTACTTC. This chain joins TRBV6-2 or TRBV6-3 and TRBJ2-7; D may be TRBD2 (7 bases). Germline V gene sequence: CDR1 MNHEY, CDR2 SVGEGT. CDR3 length equals 14 residues. Trimming took 4 bases from V and 3 from J, leaving 13 bases between them.

The chain joins TRBV2 to TRBJ2-5, with 7 bases lining up with TRBD2. Germline V lookup: CDR1 SNHLY, CDR2 FYNNEI. The trim removed 7 bases at V and 5 bases at J, leaving 10 bases unmatched. This CDR3 spans 14 amino acids. CDR3 DNA sequence: TGTGCCAGCACCTGGGGGAGGGTTGGGGAGACCCAGTACTTC. This gives the protein CASTWGRVGETQYF.